One and the same sample provided the 23 T cell receptor beta chains below, sequenced in a study of beta chain features in type 1 diabetes. Study-wide points: Moderately but significantly shorter TCRB CDR3s were found in Type 1 diabetes patients in all four CD4+ subsets.

Antigen specificity for these receptors is unknown. Sequenced material consisted of expressed TCRB transcripts (all of the isolated RNA was reverse transcribed). The assay was immunoSEQ multiplex PCR, and TCRdb's table has in-frame clones only and misses some. The sample shows around 41,000 clones, roughly 70% of them seen only once. Sequencing was done on a sample of Tregs from blood. The source of these receptors is a man younger than 40 with type 1 diabetes. Some clones in this sample may be carry-over from other donors' samples.

This chain joins TRBV6-6 and TRBJ2-7; D might be TRBD1 (5 bases). The germline CDR1 and CDR2 sequences are MNHNY and SVGAGI (reference sequence). Trimming took off 2 bases at V and 6 bases at J, with 14 bases between the two ends. The CDR3 is 14 amino acids. The CDR3 here is CASSYTSDSAEQYF. CDR3 sequence (DNA): TGTGCCAGCAGTTACACCAGCGACAGCGCCGAGCAGTACTTC.

The chain has TRBV7-3 and TRBJ2-1; 7 bases are a match to TRBD1. With 2 bases clipped from V and 8 bases from J, the junction kept 9 bases outside the gene matches. The CDR3 length is 15 residues. CDR1 is SGHTA, CDR2 FQGTGA, per germline. The CDR3 loop is CASSLGLVQGDEQFF. CDR3 sequence (DNA): TGTGCCAGCAGCTTAGGGCTAGTTCAGGGGGATGAGCAGTTCTTC.

The chain recombines TRBV2 with TRBJ2-5, with 7 nucleotides matching TRBD1. Germline CDR1 reads SNHLY; CDR2 reads FYNNEI. Trimming cost V 4 bases and J 5 bases; bases outside gene matches: 7. The CDR3 length is 14 residues. In DNA form, the CDR3 reads TGTGCCAGCAGTGTCGACAGGGTTGGCGAGACCCAGTACTTC. This codes for CASSVDRVGETQYF.

The chain joins TRBV25-1 to TRBJ1-1; perhaps TRBD1 as D (5 bases). This CDR3 comprises 12 residues. Trimming took 6 bases from V and 4 from J, leaving 9 bases between them. Per germline, CDR1 MGHDK and CDR2 SYGVNS. The CDR3 nucleotides read TGTGCCAGCAGAAGGGGTACCACTGAAGCTTTCTTT. This codes for CASRRGTTEAFF.

The rearrangement uses TRBV5-4 and TRBJ2-3; 8 bases line up with TRBD1. V shed 2 bases and J 2 bases; nucleotides not matched to a gene: 7. Germline-derived CDR1 and CDR2 are SGHNT and YYREEE (reference sequence). CDR3 length: 16 amino acids. CDR3 sequence reads: CASSFTRDRFTDTQYF. As DNA, the CDR3 is TGTGCCAGCAGCTTTACCCGGGACAGGTTCACAGATACGCAGTATTTT.

This clone was found once. This chain links TRBV7-2 with TRBJ2-5, with TRBD2 matching 12 bases. The CDR3 is 15 amino acids. V dropped 6 bases and J dropped 4; count of bases not matched to a gene: 6. Germline CDR1 and CDR2: SGHTA and FQGNSA. The CDR3 nucleotides read TGTGCCAGCAGGAGGACTAGCGGGGAGGTAGAGACCCAGTACTTC. It encodes CASRRTSGEVETQYF.

The V gene is TRBV7-6, the J gene TRBJ2-3, with 7 bases lining up with TRBD2. Germline trimming cut 0 bases from V and 2 bases from J; bases unmatched to any gene: 5. The germline V gene encodes CDR1 SGHVS and CDR2 FNYEAQ. The CDR3 runs to 16 residues. The CDR3 nucleotides are TGTGCCAGCAGCTTAGCCGCTAGCGGTTACACAGATACGCAGTATTTT. Its protein product is CASSLAASGYTDTQYF.

CDR3 amino acids: CASSPATVSTNEKLFF. The CDR3 DNA reads as TGTGCCAGCTCACCAGCGACAGTCTCAACTAATGAAAAACTGTTTTTT. The chain carries TRBV18 and TRBJ1-4, with a possible D match to TRBD1 (5 bases). The CDR3 spans 16 residues. V shed 2 bases and J shed 0 bases, with 10 bases lying between them. In germline, CDR1 is KGHSH, CDR2 LQKENI.

The chain has TRBV9 and TRBJ2-5; 9 bases are a match to TRBD2. The CDR3 has 17 amino acids. Per the germline V gene, CDR1 is SGDLS and CDR2 is YYNGEE. V lost 0 bases and J lost 2; bases outside the gene matches: 8. This CDR3 reads CASSVEGPSGDQETQYF. The CDR3 DNA follows: TGTGCCAGCAGCGTAGAGGGGCCTAGCGGGGATCAAGAGACCCAGTACTTC.

The CDR3 DNA reads as TGTGCCAGCAGCTTGGCACAGGGAGACTATGGCTACACCTTC. It translates to CASSLAQGDYGYTF. The genes are TRBV5-4 and TRBJ1-2, with TRBD1 as a possible D gene (6 bases). This CDR3 has 14 amino acids. V was cut by 0 bases and J by 3 bases, with 9 bases left in between. CDR1 is SGHNT and CDR2 is YYREEE in the germline V gene (reference sequence). The whole variable domain, remainder taken from reference TRBV5-4 and TRBJ1-2, is ETGVTQSPTHLIKTRGQQVTLRCSSQSGHNTVSWYQQALGQGPQFIFQYYREEENGRGNFPPRFSGLQFPNYSSELNVNALELDDSALYLCASSLAQGDYGYTFGSGTRLTVV.

The rearrangement uses TRBV7-2 and TRBJ1-2; D remains ambiguous. The germline CDR1 and CDR2 sequences are SGHTA and FQGNSA. This CDR3 contains 18 residues. Trimming removed 0 bases at V and 2 bases at J, with 19 bases between. Written as DNA, the CDR3 is TGTGCCAGCAGCTTAGCGGGCAGTGCTAGCGGAACGAACTATGGCTACACCTTC. Its protein product is CASSLAGSASGTNYGYTF.

The chain combines TRBV7-3 with TRBJ2-3; tentatively, D is TRBD2 (6 bases). CDR1 is SGHTA, CDR2 FQGTGA, per germline. CDR3 length: 15 residues. V lost 2 bases and J lost 1, with 10 bases in between. The CDR3 region is CASSLRRGGTDTQYF. The DNA of the CDR3 is TGTGCCAGCAGCTTACGGCGGGGAGGCACAGATACGCAGTATTTT. Variable domain in full (rest from reference TRBV7-3 and TRBJ2-3): GAGVSQTPSNKVTEKGKYVELRCDPISGHTALYWYRQSLGQGPEFLIYFQGTGAADDSGLPNDRFFAVRPEGSVSTLKIQRTERGDSAVYLCASSLRRGGTDTQYFGPGTRLTVL.

The chain recombines TRBV10-1 with TRBJ2-2, with D possibly matching TRBD1 (6 bases). Trimming pared 6 bases from V and 7 bases from J, leaving 15 bases between. CDR3 length: 14 amino acids. Germline values: CDR1 WNHNN, CDR2 SYGVQD (reference sequence). The CDR3 nucleotides read TGCGCCAGCAGGGGACACGGTCCTGGCGGGGAGCTGTTTTTT. It specifies CASRGHGPGGELFF.

This rearrangement joins TRBV18 to TRBJ2-7, with a weak D call TRBD1 (6 bases). The CDR3 loop spans 13 amino acids. Trimming removed 2 bases at V and 6 bases at J, with 11 bases between. The germline CDR1 and CDR2 sequences are KGHSH and LQKENI. The CDR3 DNA reads TGTGCCAGCTCACCAGGCAGGGGAACCGAGCAGTACTTC. This sequence encodes CASSPGRGTEQYF.

The chain joins TRBV6-6 to TRBJ1-2, with TRBD1 matching 8 bases. V shed 6 bases, J shed 4 bases, and the junction held 10 bases outside the gene matches. The germline V gene encodes CDR1 MNHNY and CDR2 SVGAGI (reference sequence). The CDR3 spans 15 residues. In DNA, the CDR3 is TGTGCCAGCAGGAGGGGACAGGAAACTTCCTATGGCTACACCTTC. This encodes CASRRGQETSYGYTF.

The V and J genes are TRBV18 and TRBJ1-1; 7 bases fit TRBD1. CDR3 length: 15 amino acids. The V gene's germline CDR1 is KGHSH and CDR2 LQKENI. Trimming cost V 3 bases and J 4 bases; bases outside gene matches: 8. The DNA for the CDR3 is TGTGCCAGCTCACCGGTACAGGGGAAGGGCACTGAAGCTTTCTTT. Encoded protein: CASSPVQGKGTEAFF.

This clone has more than one count but fewer than ten. J is TRBJ2-3 and V is TRBV5-1; 12 bases align to TRBD2. CDR3 length: 14 amino acids. J gave up 6 bases and V 4 bases, and 3 bases lay outside the gene matches. Germline V gene sequence: CDR1 SGHRS, CDR2 YFSETQ. The CDR3: CASSPGLAGDTQYF. The DNA for the CDR3 is TGCGCCAGCAGCCCCGGACTAGCGGGGGATACGCAGTATTTT.

The chain links TRBV9 to TRBJ1-3; a weak D match, TRBD1 (6 bases). In germline, CDR1 is SGDLS, CDR2 YYNGEE. The CDR3 contains 16 residues. V was shortened by 4 bases and J by 0 bases, with 14 bases between the two germline ends. CDR3 residues: CASSFGQGTSGNTIYF. CDR3 DNA sequence: TGTGCCAGCAGCTTCGGGCAGGGGACCTCTGGAAACACCATATATTTT.

The genes are TRBV5-1 and TRBJ1-1, with D unresolved. Deletions cut 4 bases from V and 0 bases from J, with 10 bases between. The CDR3 length is 14 residues. Germline loops: CDR1 SGHRS, CDR2 YFSETQ. CDR3 protein: CASSADTLNTEAFF. The CDR3 coding sequence is TGCGCCAGCAGCGCCGACACCCTGAACACTGAAGCTTTCTTT.

V and J are TRBV9 and TRBJ2-2, with no clear D. This CDR3 is 17 amino acids long. Looked up from germline, CDR1 is SGDLS and CDR2 is YYNGEE. Trimming removed 2 bases at V and 7 bases at J, with 21 bases between. The CDR3: CASSVSSLTLPGGELFF. The CDR3 DNA is TGTGCCAGCAGCGTCAGTAGCTTGACGCTTCCGGGCGGGGAGCTGTTTTTT.

This clone appeared a few times. This rearrangement joins TRBV10-3 to TRBJ1-3; 7 nucleotides match TRBD1. J was trimmed by 0 bases and V by 2 bases; bases with no gene match: 4. The CDR3 is made up of 16 amino acids. Germline loops: CDR1 ENHRY, CDR2 SYGVKD. CDR3 region: CAISEGQVGSGNTIYF. CDR3 sequence (DNA): TGTGCCATCAGTGAGGGACAGGTGGGCTCTGGAAACACCATATATTTT.

The chain combines TRBV19 with TRBJ2-3; TRBD2 matches at 10 bases. Germline V gives CDR1 LNHDA, CDR2 SQIVND (reference sequence). The trim removed 4 bases at V and 6 bases at J, leaving 10 bases unmatched. The CDR3 is 16 residues long. The CDR3 coding sequence is TGTGCCAGTAGTACAGTAGCGGGGGGCTCATGGGATACGCAGTATTTT. Residues: CASSTVAGGSWDTQYF.

The rearrangement uses TRBV2 and TRBJ2-2; 9 positions agree with TRBD1. V dropped 8 bases and J dropped 8; count of bases not matched to a gene: 12. This CDR3 region has 15 residues. Germline CDR1 reads SNHLY; CDR2 reads FYNNEI. CDR3 DNA sequence: TGTGCCAGCCGACTAGTACAGGGGGCGGAGGGGGAGCTGTTTTTT. Encoded protein: CASRLVQGAEGELFF. Based on the CDR3 plus reference TRBV2 and TRBJ2-2, the full variable domain is EPEVTQTPSHQVTQMGQEVILRCVPISNHLYFYWYRQILGQKVEFLVSFYNNEISEKSEIFDDQFSVERPDGSNFTLKIRSTKLEDSAMYFCASRLVQGAEGELFFGEGSRLTVL.